A single sample gave rise to the 14 T cell receptor beta chains below, sequenced in a study of patients and donors after allogeneic stem cell transplantation. Via MiXCR, TCRdb re-called the RT-PCR reads, giving one row per CDR3 protein. The sample lists about a million distinct CDR3 sequences; roughly 18% were seen once. What was sequenced was blood, either unsorted or a sorted T cell fraction (not recorded which). The receptors derive from a human donor who was either an allogeneic HSCT recipient or a stem cell or donor lymphocyte infusion donor (not recorded which). It is not recorded whose cells these are; they may come from a transplant donor.

This clonotype occurred a few times. This chain connects TRBV4-2 to TRBJ2-6; tentative D call: TRBD2 (6 bases). Germline values: CDR1 LGHNA, CDR2 YNFKEQ. Trimming removed 5 bases at V and 0 bases at J, with 20 bases between. The CDR3 covers 19 residues. DNA for the CDR3: TGTGCCAGCAGCGAACCGCGGGACTTTCCGAGCTCTGGGGCCAACGTCCTGACTTTC. Protein: CASSEPRDFPSSGANVLTF.

This clonotype was counted many times. The chain has TRBV5-6 and TRBJ1-5; D is undetermined. Germline V gene lookup returns CDR1 SGHDT and CDR2 YYEEEE. Deletions cut 0 bases from V and 1 base from J, with 8 bases between. This CDR3 is built from 15 residues. The chain's CDR3 is CASSLGPLSNQPQHF. CDR3 DNA sequence: TGTGCCAGCAGCTTGGGGCCCCTCAGCAATCAGCCCCAGCATTTT.

The chain recombines TRBV12-3 or TRBV12-4 with TRBJ1-6; D is possibly TRBD1 (5 bases). Trimming took 2 bases from V and 7 from J, leaving 12 bases between them. This CDR3 has 15 amino acids. CDR3 amino acids: CASSLKAGTNSPLHF. The CDR3 DNA sequence: TGTGCCAGCAGTTTAAAAGCAGGGACCAATTCACCCCTCCACTTT.

In its sample, this clonotype was seen many times. This chain joins TRBV21-1 and TRBJ2-7; TRBD1, the table's D call, lacks a check against the DNA. TRBV21-1 is labeled a pseudogene. The CDR3 totals 13 residues. The DNA for the CDR3 is TGTGCCAGCAGCAAAGGGCAGGGGCCCGAGCAGTACTTC. Encoded protein: CASSKGQGPEQYF.

The gene calls are TRBV15 and TRBJ1-4; D is ambiguous. CDR1 is LNHNV and CDR2 is YYDKDF in the germline V gene (reference sequence). Trimming took 1 base from V and 7 from J, leaving 16 bases between them. This CDR3 has 16 residues. The CDR3 loop is CATSRVGNREGEKLFF. In DNA form, the CDR3 reads TGTGCCACCAGCAGAGTGGGGAACCGGGAGGGTGAAAAACTGTTTTTT.

This chain joins TRBV9 and TRBJ1-2; D uncertain. This CDR3 is built from 13 residues. CDR1 SGDLS and CDR2 YYNGEE come from the germline V gene. V was clipped by 2 bases and J by 5 bases, with 10 bases between them. As DNA, the CDR3 is TGTGCCAGCAGCGTTACAGCTCATTATGGCTACACCTTC. It encodes CASSVTAHYGYTF.

The chain couples TRBV20-1 to TRBJ1-2; TRBD1 matches 8 bases. The germline CDR1 and CDR2 sequences are DFQATT and SNEGSKA (reference sequence). J was trimmed by 8 bases and V by 1 base; bases with no gene match: 12. The CDR3 extends over 15 amino acids. CDR3 sequence reads: CSARAGDRSGKGYTF. DNA for the CDR3: TGCAGTGCTAGAGCGGGGGACAGGTCAGGAAAAGGCTACACCTTC.

This clonotype was detected only a few times. The chain is built from TRBV30 and TRBJ2-3; no definite D call. V lost 5 bases to trimming and J lost 5 bases, with 5 bases between them. The germline V gene encodes CDR1 GTSNPN and CDR2 SVGIG (reference sequence). The CDR3 has 10 amino acids. The CDR3 DNA is TGTGCCTGGGGGGAAGATACGCAGTATTTT. This encodes CAWGEDTQYF.

V usage is TRBV20-1 and J usage is TRBJ1-2; 9 positions agree with TRBD1. V shed 2 bases, J shed 6 bases, and the junction held 13 bases outside the gene matches. Germline CDR1 and CDR2: DFQATT and SNEGSKA (reference sequence). The CDR3 has 16 residues. CDR3 region: CSARPSTGQGGHGYTF. Written as DNA, the CDR3 is TGCAGTGCTAGACCTTCGACGGGACAGGGCGGGCATGGCTACACCTTC.

This clonotype has just a few counts. CDR3 DNA: TGCAGTGCTGCCCGGGGCAGCTATGGCTACACCTTC. As protein: CSAARGSYGYTF. The rearrangement links TRBV20-1 to TRBJ1-2; D possibly corresponds to TRBD1 (5 bases). CDR1 is DFQATT, CDR2 SNEGSKA, per germline (reference sequence). Trimming pared 5 bases from V and 4 bases from J, leaving 11 bases between. This CDR3 contains 12 residues.

This clonotype was detected many times. The gene calls are TRBV7-9 and TRBJ2-7, with a tentative D call TRBD2 (7 bases). CDR1 and CDR2 from the germline V gene are SEHNR and FQNEAQ (reference sequence). Trimming took off 6 bases at V and 1 base at J, with 10 bases between the two ends. CDR3 size: 13 residues. The CDR3 DNA sequence: TGTGCCAGCAGACAGGGACTATCCTACGAGCAGTACTTC. This gives the protein CASRQGLSYEQYF. Full variable domain (outside the CDR3, taken from reference TRBV7-9 and TRBJ2-7): DTGVSQNPRHKITKRGQNVTFRCDPISEHNRLYWYRQTLGQGPEFLTYFQNEAQLEKSRLLSDRFSAERPKGSFSTLEIQRTEQGDSAMYLCASRQGLSYEQYFGPGTRLTVT.

This clonotype was counted only a few times. The chain is built from TRBV6-4 and TRBJ2-3, with D tentatively TRBD2 (6 bases). Germline CDR1 reads MRHNA; CDR2 reads SNTAGT. CDR3 length: 16 amino acids. V lost 2 bases and J lost 1, with 13 bases in between. The CDR3 protein is CASSDEGWRGTDTQYF. Here the CDR3 DNA reads TGTGCCAGCAGTGACGAGGGGTGGAGGGGCACAGATACGCAGTATTTT.

This clonotype turned up a few times. The chain recombines TRBV6-1 with TRBJ2-7; D is unresolved. The CDR3 runs to 14 residues. Germline CDR1 and CDR2: MNHNS and SASEGT. Trimming removed 7 bases from V and 6 bases from J, with 19 bases in between. Here the CDR3 reads CASTLPGIPSEQYF. The CDR3 DNA is TGTGCCAGCACTCTACCCGGCATCCCTTCCGAGCAGTACTTC.

The genes are TRBV6-1 and TRBJ1-1; D is ambiguous. Germline V gives CDR1 MNHNS, CDR2 SASEGT. The CDR3 has 14 amino acids. Trimming removed 7 bases at V and 5 bases at J, with 17 bases between. The CDR3, as DNA: TGTGCCAGCACCGAAACCTGGGGTTCTACTGAAGCTTTCTTT. It is translated as CASTETWGSTEAFF.